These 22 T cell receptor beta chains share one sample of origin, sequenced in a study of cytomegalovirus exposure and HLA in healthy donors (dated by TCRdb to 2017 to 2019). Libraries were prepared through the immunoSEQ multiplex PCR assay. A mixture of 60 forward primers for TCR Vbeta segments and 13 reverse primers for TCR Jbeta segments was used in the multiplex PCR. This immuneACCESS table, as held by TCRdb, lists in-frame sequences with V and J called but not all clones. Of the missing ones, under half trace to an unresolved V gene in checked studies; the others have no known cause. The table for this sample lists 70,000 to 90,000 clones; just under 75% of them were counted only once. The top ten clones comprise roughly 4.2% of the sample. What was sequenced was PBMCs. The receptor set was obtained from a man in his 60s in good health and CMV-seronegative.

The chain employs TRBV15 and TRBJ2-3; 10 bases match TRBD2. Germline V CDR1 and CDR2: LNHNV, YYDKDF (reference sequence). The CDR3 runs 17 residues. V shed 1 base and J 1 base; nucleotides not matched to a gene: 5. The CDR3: CATSRGGTSDGTDTQYF. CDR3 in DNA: TGTGCCACCAGCAGAGGCGGGACTAGCGACGGCACAGATACGCAGTATTTT.

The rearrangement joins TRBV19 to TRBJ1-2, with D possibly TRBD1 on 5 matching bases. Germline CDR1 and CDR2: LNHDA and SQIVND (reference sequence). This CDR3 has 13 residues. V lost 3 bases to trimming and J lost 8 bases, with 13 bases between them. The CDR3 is CASSMPQGFGYTF. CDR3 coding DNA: TGTGCCAGTAGTATGCCTCAGGGCTTCGGCTACACCTTC.

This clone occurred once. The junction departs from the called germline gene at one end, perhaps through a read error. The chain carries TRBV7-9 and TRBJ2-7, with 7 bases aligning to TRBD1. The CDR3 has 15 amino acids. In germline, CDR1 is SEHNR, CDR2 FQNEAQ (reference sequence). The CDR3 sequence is CSSSPRTGDRYEQYF. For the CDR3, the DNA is TGTTCCAGCAGCCCTCGAACAGGGGATCGGTACGAGCAGTACTTC.

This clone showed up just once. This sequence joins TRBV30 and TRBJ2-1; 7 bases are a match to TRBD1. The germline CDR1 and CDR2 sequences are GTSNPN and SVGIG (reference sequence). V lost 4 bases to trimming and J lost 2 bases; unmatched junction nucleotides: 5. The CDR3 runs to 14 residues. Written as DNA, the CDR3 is TGTGCCTGGACCCTGGGACAGACCTACAATGAGCAGTTCTTC. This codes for CAWTLGQTYNEQFF.

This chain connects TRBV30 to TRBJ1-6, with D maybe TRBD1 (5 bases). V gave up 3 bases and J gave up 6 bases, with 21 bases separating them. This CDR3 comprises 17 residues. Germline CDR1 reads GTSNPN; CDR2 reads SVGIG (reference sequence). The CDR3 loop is CAWRTEINPTFNSPLHF. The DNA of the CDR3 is TGTGCCTGGAGGACAGAGATCAATCCAACCTTTAATTCACCCCTCCACTTT.

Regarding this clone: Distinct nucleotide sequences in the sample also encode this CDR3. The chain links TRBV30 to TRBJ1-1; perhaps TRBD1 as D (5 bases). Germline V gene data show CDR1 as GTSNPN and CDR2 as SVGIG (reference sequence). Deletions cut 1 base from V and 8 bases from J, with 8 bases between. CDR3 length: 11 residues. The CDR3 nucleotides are TGTGCCTGGAGTGGGGGCGGAGAAGCTTTCTTT. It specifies CAWSGGGEAFF. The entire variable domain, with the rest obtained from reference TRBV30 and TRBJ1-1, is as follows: SQTIHQWPATLVQPVGSPLSLECTVEGTSNPNLYWYRQAAGRGLQLLFYSVGIGQISSEVPQNLSASRPQDRQFILSSKKLLLSDSGFYLCAWSGGGEAFFGQGTRLTVV.

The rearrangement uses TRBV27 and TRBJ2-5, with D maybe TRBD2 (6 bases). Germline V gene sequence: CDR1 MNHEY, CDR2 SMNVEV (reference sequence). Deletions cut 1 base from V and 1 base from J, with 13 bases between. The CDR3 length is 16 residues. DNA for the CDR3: TGTGCCAGCAGTTTATACCCGCCTAGCGTCCAAGAGACCCAGTACTTC. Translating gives CASSLYPPSVQETQYF.

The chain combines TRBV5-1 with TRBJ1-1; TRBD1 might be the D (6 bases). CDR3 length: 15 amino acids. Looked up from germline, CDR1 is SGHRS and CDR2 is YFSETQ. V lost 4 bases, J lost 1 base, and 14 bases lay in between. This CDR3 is CASSASGRGNTEAFF. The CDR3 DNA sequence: TGCGCCAGCAGCGCCTCGGGCAGGGGGAACACTGAAGCTTTCTTT.

The CDR3 protein is CASSRTGSGELFF. The CDR3 nucleotides are TGTGCCAGCAGCCGAACAGGGTCCGGGGAGCTGTTTTTT. V usage is TRBV7-9 and J usage is TRBJ2-2; perhaps TRBD1 as D (6 bases). This CDR3 has 13 residues. V lost 5 bases, J lost 6 bases, and 10 bases lay in between. Germline CDR1 reads SEHNR; CDR2 reads FQNEAQ (reference sequence).

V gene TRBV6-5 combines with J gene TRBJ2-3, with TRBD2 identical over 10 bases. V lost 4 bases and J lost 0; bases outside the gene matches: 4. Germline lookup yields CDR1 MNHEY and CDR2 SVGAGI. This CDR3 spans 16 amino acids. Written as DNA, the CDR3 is TGTGCCAGCAGTTTCCTAGCGGGGGCCAGCACAGATACGCAGTATTTT. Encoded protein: CASSFLAGASTDTQYF.

The CDR3 region has the DNA TGTGCCAGCAGCCGAGGGGGAATCCTTAATGAAAAACTGTTTTTT. Its translation: CASSRGGILNEKLFF. This sequence joins TRBV5-4 and TRBJ1-4; perhaps TRBD1 as D (6 bases). The CDR3 runs 15 residues. Germline CDR1 and CDR2: SGHNT and YYREEE (reference sequence). V was cut by 4 bases and J by 4 bases, with 14 bases left in between.

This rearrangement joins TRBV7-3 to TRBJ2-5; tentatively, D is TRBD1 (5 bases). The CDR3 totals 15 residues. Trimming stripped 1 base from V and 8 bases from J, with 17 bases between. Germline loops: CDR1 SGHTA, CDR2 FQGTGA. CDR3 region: CASSLSSAPQETQYF. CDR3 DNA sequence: TGTGCCAGCAGCTTAAGCAGCGCGCCACAGGAAACCCAGTACTTC.

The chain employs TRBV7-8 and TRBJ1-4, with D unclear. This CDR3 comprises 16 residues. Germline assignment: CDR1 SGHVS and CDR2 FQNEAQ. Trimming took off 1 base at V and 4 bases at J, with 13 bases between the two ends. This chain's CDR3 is CASSLVGVGSNEKLFF. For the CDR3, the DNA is TGTGCCAGCAGCTTAGTCGGGGTGGGAAGTAATGAAAAACTGTTTTTT.

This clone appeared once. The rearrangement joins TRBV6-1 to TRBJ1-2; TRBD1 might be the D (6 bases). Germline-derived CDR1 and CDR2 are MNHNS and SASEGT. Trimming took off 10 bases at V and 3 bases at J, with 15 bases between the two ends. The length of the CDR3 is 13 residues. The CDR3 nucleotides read TGTGCCATCCTGACAGGAGCATACTATGGCTACACCTTC. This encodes CAILTGAYYGYTF.

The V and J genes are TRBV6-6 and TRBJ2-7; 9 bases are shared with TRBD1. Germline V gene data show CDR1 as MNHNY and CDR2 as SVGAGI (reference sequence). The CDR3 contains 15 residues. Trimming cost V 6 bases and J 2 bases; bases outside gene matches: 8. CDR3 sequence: CASSTRDRETYEQYF. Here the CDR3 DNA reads TGTGCCAGCAGCACCCGGGACAGGGAAACCTACGAGCAGTACTTC.

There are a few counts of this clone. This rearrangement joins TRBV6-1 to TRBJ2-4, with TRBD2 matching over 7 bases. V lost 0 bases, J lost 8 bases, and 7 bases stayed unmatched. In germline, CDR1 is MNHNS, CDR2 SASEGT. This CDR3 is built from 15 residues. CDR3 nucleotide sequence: TGTGCCAGCAGTGAAGCGTGGCTAGCGGAGTACATTCAGTACTTC. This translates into CASSEAWLAEYIQYF.

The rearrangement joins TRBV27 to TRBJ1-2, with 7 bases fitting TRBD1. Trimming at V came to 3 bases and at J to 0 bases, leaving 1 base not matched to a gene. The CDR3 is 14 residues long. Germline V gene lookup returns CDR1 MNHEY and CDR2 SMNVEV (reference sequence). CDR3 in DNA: TGTGCCAGCAGTTTGGGACAGACTAACTATGGCTACACCTTC. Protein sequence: CASSLGQTNYGYTF.

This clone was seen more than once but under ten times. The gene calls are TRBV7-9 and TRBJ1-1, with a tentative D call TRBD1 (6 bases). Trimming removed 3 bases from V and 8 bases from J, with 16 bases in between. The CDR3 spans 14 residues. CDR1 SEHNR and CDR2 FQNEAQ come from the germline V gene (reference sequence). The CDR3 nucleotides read TGTGCCAGCAGCTTTGAAGGGGGAAGGGACGAAGCTTTCTTT. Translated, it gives CASSFEGGRDEAFF. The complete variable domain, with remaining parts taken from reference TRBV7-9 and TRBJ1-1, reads DTGVSQNPRHKITKRGQNVTFRCDPISEHNRLYWYRQTLGQGPEFLTYFQNEAQLEKSRLLSDRFSAERPKGSFSTLEIQRTEQGDSAMYLCASSFEGGRDEAFFGQGTRLTVV.

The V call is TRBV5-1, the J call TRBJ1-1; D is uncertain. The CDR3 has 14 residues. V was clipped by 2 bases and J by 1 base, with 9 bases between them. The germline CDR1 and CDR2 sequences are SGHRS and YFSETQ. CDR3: CASSFGTTNTEAFF. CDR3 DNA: TGCGCCAGCAGCTTTGGTACTACGAACACTGAAGCTTTCTTT.

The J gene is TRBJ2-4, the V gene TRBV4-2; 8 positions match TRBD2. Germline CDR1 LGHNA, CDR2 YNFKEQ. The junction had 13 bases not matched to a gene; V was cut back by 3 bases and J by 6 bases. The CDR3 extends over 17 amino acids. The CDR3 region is CASSHPWNSGGRNIQYF. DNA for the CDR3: TGTGCCAGCAGCCACCCCTGGAACAGCGGGGGAAGAAACATTCAGTACTTC.

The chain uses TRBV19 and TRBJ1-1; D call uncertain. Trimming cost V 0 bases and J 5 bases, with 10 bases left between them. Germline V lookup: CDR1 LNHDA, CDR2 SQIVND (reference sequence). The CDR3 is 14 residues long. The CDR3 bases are TGTGCCAGTAGTATAGATAAAGGAGGTACTGAAGCTTTCTTT. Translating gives CASSIDKGGTEAFF.

The CDR3: CASSSRTGGHYNEQFF. The CDR3 bases are TGTGCCAGCAGCTCCCGGACAGGGGGCCACTACAATGAGCAGTTCTTC. V and J are TRBV5-8 and TRBJ2-1; 11 nucleotides line up with TRBD1. V was clipped by 3 bases and J by 3 bases; unmatched bases: 5. The germline gives CDR1 SGHTS, CDR2 YDEGEE. This CDR3 region has 16 residues.